What follows are 14 T cell receptor beta chains derived from one specimen sequenced in a study of regulatory T cells in long-lasting Graves disease. Library construction for TCR beta used iRepertoire HTBI primers and Arm-PCR of CDR3 regions. TCRdb used MiXCR to reprocess the multiplex PCR reads, holding one entry per CDR3 protein. The sample consists of some 370,000 distinct CDR3 sequences, around 20% of them appearing once. Time point meaning: persistent/refractory GD, antithyroid drugs over 5 years with positive TRAb. Researchers made the TCR library from RNA that was extracted from PBMCs. This specimen consisted of peripheral blood mononuclear cells (PBMCs), obtained when the disease was refractory, from a patient treated with antithyroid drugs. Receptors originate from a female donor with Graves disease.

This clonotype came up a few times. The rearrangement joins TRBV7-2 to TRBJ1-5; 9 bases match TRBD1. Losses at the gene ends were 5 bases for V and 3 bases for J; bases not matched to a gene: 5. In germline, CDR1 is SGHTA, CDR2 FQGNSA. This CDR3 contains 15 residues. The CDR3 DNA reads as TGTGCCAGCAGCCCAGGACAGGGGAACAATCAGCCCCAGCATTTT. Translated, it gives CASSPGQGNNQPQHF.

The V gene is TRBV6-4, the J gene TRBJ1-5; TRBD1 aligns across 8 bases. V shed 9 bases, J shed 7 bases, and the junction held 11 bases outside the gene matches. This CDR3 has 14 amino acids. CDR1 MRHNA and CDR2 SNTAGT come from the germline V gene. The CDR3 loop is CARRPDRVKQPQHF. The CDR3 coding sequence is TGTGCCAGACGACCGGACAGGGTAAAACAGCCCCAGCATTTT.

This clonotype was counted at least ten times. V and J are TRBV20-1 and TRBJ1-4, with D possibly being TRBD1 (6 bases). This CDR3 has 15 residues. Germline CDR1 reads DFQATT; CDR2 reads SNEGSKA (reference sequence). V was trimmed by 0 bases and J by 2 bases, leaving 10 bases between them. CDR3 sequence (DNA): TGCAGTGCTAGAGATCTACAGGGCACTAATGAAAAACTGTTTTTT. It is translated as CSARDLQGTNEKLFF.

This clonotype was seen ten or more times. The rearrangement uses TRBV28 and TRBJ2-5; D gene uncertain. The CDR3 contains 19 residues. Between the trimmed V and J ends, which lost 4 bases and 1 base, there was a span of 25 bases. Germline V gene sequence: CDR1 MDHEN, CDR2 SYDVKM. The CDR3 coding sequence is TGTGCCAGCAGTTCCCCCGTCGGCAGATTCCAGGCCCTCCAAGAGACCCAGTACTTC. Protein: CASSSPVGRFQALQETQYF. Full variable domain (outside the CDR3, taken from reference TRBV28 and TRBJ2-5): DVKVTQSSRYLVKRTGEKVFLECVQDMDHENMFWYRQDPGLGLRLIYFSYDVKMKEKGDIPEGYSVSREKKERFSLILESASTNQTSMYLCASSSPVGRFQALQETQYFGPGTRLLVL.

This clonotype showed up many times. This chain uses TRBV28 with TRBJ2-5; perhaps TRBD1 as D (6 bases). There are 14 residues in the CDR3. In germline, CDR1 is MDHEN, CDR2 SYDVKM. The V end lost 5 bases, the J end lost 5 bases, and 15 bases lay between the germline ends. The CDR3 sequence: CASSTTGLIETQYF. In DNA form, the CDR3 reads TGTGCCAGCAGTACGACAGGTTTGATCGAGACCCAGTACTTC.

The chain carries TRBV27 and TRBJ2-1; D not certain. The CDR3 extends over 13 amino acids. Germline-derived CDR1 and CDR2 are MNHEY and SMNVEV (reference sequence). Trimming removed 6 bases at V and 5 bases at J, with 11 bases between. The CDR3, as DNA: TGTGCCAGCAGCCTGGACCGAGACAATGAGCAGTTCTTC. It codes for CASSLDRDNEQFF.

The CDR3 here is CASSRFTGNEKLFF. CDR3 in DNA: TGTGCCAGCAGCAGGTTCACGGGGAATGAAAAACTGTTTTTT. The rearrangement uses TRBV5-6 and TRBJ1-4, with unresolved D. Per the germline V gene, CDR1 is SGHDT and CDR2 is YYEEEE. The germline V and J ends were trimmed by 4 bases and 5 bases, with 12 bases remaining between them. The CDR3 spans 14 residues.

This clonotype was counted at least ten times. The chain employs TRBV9 and TRBJ2-7; 7 bases are a match to TRBD2. V lost 0 bases, J lost 3 bases, and 3 bases stayed unmatched. Per the germline V gene, CDR1 is SGDLS and CDR2 is YYNGEE. The CDR3 extends over 14 amino acids. The CDR3 DNA reads as TGTGCCAGCAGCGTAGCGGGAGGTATCTACGAGCAGTACTTC. This translates into CASSVAGGIYEQYF.

The rearrangement uses TRBV6-1 and TRBJ2-5; possible D gene TRBD2, 5 bases. The germline gives CDR1 MNHNS, CDR2 SASEGT. V lost 7 bases and J lost 1, with 10 bases in between. This CDR3 is built from 13 residues. CDR3 DNA sequence: TGTGCCAGCAAATTAGGAGGCCAAGAGACCCAGTACTTC. Protein: CASKLGGQETQYF.

The chain uses TRBV18 and TRBJ2-7; 13 bases agree with TRBD2. This CDR3 region has 16 residues. V was clipped by 2 bases and J by 1 base; unmatched bases: 2. Germline V gene sequence: CDR1 KGHSH, CDR2 LQKENI. DNA for the CDR3: TGTGCCAGCTCACCAGAGGGACTAGCGGGGTCCTACGAGCAGTACTTC. Residues: CASSPEGLAGSYEQYF.

The table lists this clonotype with a few counts. J is TRBJ1-6 and V is TRBV9; D ambiguous. This CDR3 has 13 residues. The V gene lost 3 bases and the J gene lost 8 bases, with 9 bases spanning the gap. Germline CDR1 SGDLS, CDR2 YYNGEE. CDR3 in DNA: TGTGCCAGCAGCGCAGGCGGGGATTCACCCCTCCACTTT. This translates into CASSAGGDSPLHF.

Many counts were recorded for this clonotype. The gene calls are TRBV7-2 and TRBJ2-7, with 12 bases matching TRBD2. The CDR3 runs 16 residues. The V segment lost 1 base and the J segment 4 bases; nucleotides outside the gene matches: 5. The germline gives CDR1 SGHTA, CDR2 FQGNSA. The CDR3 nucleotides read TGTGCCAGCAGCTTAGTGCTAGCGGGAGGGCCTTACGAGCAGTACTTC. It specifies CASSLVLAGGPYEQYF.

This clonotype was picked up many times. One end of the junction does not line up with germline, which may come from a read error. CDR3 sequence: CATSDFRRGHAYEQYF. CDR3 sequence (DNA): TGTGCCACCAGTGATTTTAGGAGGGGCCATGCCTATGAGCAGTACTTC. The chain is built from TRBV24-1 and TRBJ2-7; D is possibly TRBD2 (6 bases). The CDR3 runs 16 residues. Germline V gene lookup returns CDR1 KGHDR and CDR2 SFDVKD.

The chain is built from TRBV5-1 and TRBJ1-6, with D unclear. There are 14 residues in the CDR3. CDR1 is SGHRS and CDR2 is YFSETQ in the germline V gene. The germline V and J ends were trimmed by 0 bases and 7 bases, with 8 bases remaining between them. The CDR3 bases are TGCGCCAGCAGCTTGGCCGGGGAGAATTCACCCCTCCACTTT. Protein: CASSLAGENSPLHF.